This T cell receptor beta chain was recorded in a study of blood T cell repertoires in COVID-19. TCRdb's table, derived via immunoSEQ multiplex PCR, lists solely in-frame clones and lacks some. The sample holds some 100,000 clones; 82% are singletons and the top ten take 5.5% to 7.5%. Germline loops: CDR1 LGHDT, CDR2 YNNKEL (reference sequence). CDR3 size: 17 residues. Trimming took 0 bases from V and 6 from J; bases not matched to a gene: 8. This chain joins TRBV3-1 (or the pseudogene TRBV3-2) and TRBJ2-1, with 10 bases lining up with TRBD1. The sequencing input was peripheral blood. The sequence derives from a man in his forties or fifties with active or convalescent COVID-19. Here the CDR3 reads CASSQDPWDRGSNEQFF. CDR3 nucleotides: TGTGCCAGCAGCCAAGACCCTTGGGACAGGGGTTCCAATGAGCAGTTCTTC.